Each of the 3 T cell receptor beta chains below was sequenced from the same sample in a study of T cell repertoires in cytomegalovirus infection. TCRdb reprocessed the reads with MiXCR, giving one entry per CDR3 protein. The sample gives approximately 310,000 distinct CDR3 sequences, around a quarter of which show up once; less than 15% is in the top ten. No antigen has been assigned to these receptors. The source was cultured PBMCs, collected from culture after CMV antigen stimulation. These receptors were collected from a human donor in good health (CMV status not recorded). Some clones in this sample may be carry-over from other donors' samples.

This chain joins TRBV3-1 and TRBJ1-5; possible D gene TRBD1, 5 bases. This CDR3 has 14 amino acids. V lost 2 bases and J 4 bases, leaving 9 bases between the germline ends. CDR1 is LGHDT, CDR2 YNNKEL, per germline (reference sequence). The CDR3 coding sequence is TGTGCCAGCAGCCAATACGGGGGAAATCAGCCCCAGCATTTT. Translated, it gives CASSQYGGNQPQHF.

As concerns this clonotype: This could be a read error, since a much larger clone is one nucleotide away. The rearrangement uses TRBV2 and TRBJ2-1; D call uncertain. The germline V gene has CDR1 SNHLY and CDR2 FYNNEI. Trimming removed 6 bases from V and 8 bases from J, with 8 bases in between. The CDR3 totals 11 residues. For the CDR3, the DNA is TGTGCCAGCAGCGTCCTCGATGAGCAGTTCTTC. Translation gives CASSVLDEQFF.

This clonotype occurred many times. The rearrangement joins TRBV7-9 to TRBJ2-1; D is undetermined. Trimming removed 3 bases at V and 0 bases at J, with 9 bases between. The CDR3 runs 15 residues. CDR1 and CDR2 from the germline V gene are SEHNR and FQNEAQ (reference sequence). The CDR3 here is CASSFLQSSYNEQFF. The DNA for the CDR3 is TGTGCCAGCAGCTTTCTGCAAAGCTCCTACAATGAGCAGTTCTTC.